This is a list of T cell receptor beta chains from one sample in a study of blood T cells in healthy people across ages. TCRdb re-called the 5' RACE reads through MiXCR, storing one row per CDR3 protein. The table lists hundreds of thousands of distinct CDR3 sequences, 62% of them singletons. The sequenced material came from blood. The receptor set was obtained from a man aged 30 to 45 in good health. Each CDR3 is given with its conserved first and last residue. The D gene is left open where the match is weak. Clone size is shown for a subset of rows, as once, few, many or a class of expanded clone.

DNA: TGTGCCAGCAGCCCTGACAGGGCCTACGAGCAGTACTTC
CDR3: CASSPDRAYEQYF
J: TRBJ2-7
size: many
V: TRBV6-5
D: TRBD1
length: 13

DNA: TGTGCCAGCAGTGCCGGCAGGGCAATGGGCAATGAGCAGTTCTTC
CDR3: CASSAGRAMGNEQFF
J: TRBJ2-1
size: .
V: TRBV6-1
D: .
length: 15

DNA: TGTGCCAGCAGTTACAACAGGGCTGCCGGGGCCAACGTCCTGACTTTC
CDR3: CASSYNRAAGANVLTF
J: TRBJ2-6
size: .
V: TRBV6-6
D: .
length: 16

DNA: TGTGCCAGATTACCCGGGACAGGGGGTACTTACGAGCAGTACTTC
CDR3: CARLPGTGGTYEQYF
J: TRBJ2-7
size: .
V: TRBV6-2/TRBV6-3
D: TRBD1
length: 15

DNA: TGTGCCAGCAGCCAAGAGCCGGACGTCTCGTTCTTC
CDR3: CASSQEPDVSFF
J: TRBJ2-1
size: .
V: TRBV3-1
D: .
length: 12

DNA: TGCGCCAGCAGCCAAACAGGGAAGGCCTACAATGAGCAGTTCTTC
CDR3: CASSQTGKAYNEQFF
J: TRBJ2-1
size: .
V: TRBV4-3
D: .
length: 15

DNA: TGTGCCAGCAGCGACCGACAGGGTGGCATTCAGTACTTC
CDR3: CASSDRQGGIQYF
J: TRBJ2-4
size: .
V: TRBV7-3
D: TRBD1
length: 13

DNA: TGCGCCAGCGGGACTAGCGACAGCACAGATACGCAGTATTTT
CDR3: CASGTSDSTDTQYF
J: TRBJ2-3
size: .
V: TRBV4-1
D: TRBD2
length: 14

DNA: TGTGCCAGCAGCCAAGTAGCGGGGCTACCAAGCTCCTACAATGAGCAGTTCTTC
CDR3: CASSQVAGLPSSYNEQFF
J: TRBJ2-1
size: .
V: TRBV4-2
D: TRBD2
length: 18

DNA: TGTGCCAGCAGCGCGTTTCCAGACTTCGAGCAGTACTTC
CDR3: CASSAFPDFEQYF
J: TRBJ2-7
size: .
V: TRBV9
D: .
length: 13

DNA: TGCGCCAGCAGCCACCGGGACAGCTCCTACAATGAGCAGTTCTTC
CDR3: CASSHRDSSYNEQFF
J: TRBJ2-1
size: few
V: TRBV5-1
D: TRBD1
length: 15

DNA: TGTGCCAGCAGCTTAATGGCCGGGTCGGCCGGAAACATTCAGTACTTC
CDR3: CASSLMAGSAGNIQYF
J: TRBJ2-4
size: .
V: TRBV7-8
D: .
length: 16

DNA: TGTGCCAGCTCTACTAGCTGGGAGACCCAGTACTTC
CDR3: CASSTSWETQYF
J: TRBJ2-5
size: .
V: TRBV6-2/TRBV6-3
D: .
length: 12

DNA: TGTGCCAGCACGTCGATCGAAGAGACCCAGTACTTC
CDR3: CASTSIEETQYF
J: TRBJ2-5
size: few
V: TRBV12-3/TRBV12-4
D: .
length: 12

DNA: TGCGCCAGCAGCCAAGTGGGACCGGGACAGGGAAACATTCAGTACTTC
CDR3: CASSQVGPGQGNIQYF
J: TRBJ2-4
size: once
V: TRBV4-3
D: TRBD1
length: 16

DNA: TGCAGCTCTGCGGGGGACAGGGGGCAAGAGACCCAGTACTTC
CDR3: CSSAGDRGQETQYF
J: TRBJ2-5
size: .
V: TRBV29-1
D: TRBD1
length: 14

DNA: TGCAGTGCTAGAGATAAATTCCCGTCGACTGGGGATGGGTATGGCTACACCTTC
CDR3: CSARDKFPSTGDGYGYTF
J: TRBJ1-2
size: .
V: TRBV20-1
D: .
length: 18

DNA: TGTGCCACCAGCAGATTTGGACAGGGGGTTTCCTACGAGCAGTACTTC
CDR3: CATSRFGQGVSYEQYF
J: TRBJ2-7
size: .
V: TRBV15
D: TRBD1
length: 16

DNA: TGTGCCAGCAGTGTGAGGACAGCTAATCAGCCCCAGCATTTT
CDR3: CASSVRTANQPQHF
J: TRBJ1-5
size: .
V: TRBV12-3/TRBV12-4
D: .
length: 14

DNA: TGTGCCAGCAGCTTGCCAGGGAAGGGTGAGCAGTTCTTC
CDR3: CASSLPGKGEQFF
J: TRBJ2-1
size: .
V: TRBV7-3
D: .
length: 13

DNA: TGTGCCAGCAGTGAAGAGCCAGCGGGGGGGTTATATGAGGAGCTGTTTTTT
CDR3: CASSEEPAGGLYEELFF
J: TRBJ2-2
size: .
V: TRBV6-1
D: TRBD2
length: 17

DNA: TGCAGTGCTAGAGATCTCAACTCTTACGAGCAGTACTTC
CDR3: CSARDLNSYEQYF
J: TRBJ2-7
size: .
V: TRBV20-1
D: .
length: 13

DNA: TGTGCCAGCAGCCGAGGGGGAAGAGATACGCAGTATTTT
CDR3: CASSRGGRDTQYF
J: TRBJ2-3
size: few
V: TRBV12-3/TRBV12-4
D: .
length: 13

DNA: TGCAGTGCCCTCCCGGGACTAGGTAGTAATGAGCAGTTCTTC
CDR3: CSALPGLGSNEQFF
J: TRBJ2-1
size: .
V: TRBV20-1
D: TRBD2
length: 14

DNA: TGCGCCAGCAGCCAAGATTCTAGCGGGGGACCCCAAGAGACCCAGTACTTC
CDR3: CASSQDSSGGPQETQYF
J: TRBJ2-5
size: .
V: TRBV4-3
D: TRBD2
length: 17

DNA: TGTGCCAGCAGCTTAGCCGACAGGGGACCAGATACGCAGTATTTT
CDR3: CASSLADRGPDTQYF
J: TRBJ2-3
size: .
V: TRBV11-1
D: TRBD1
length: 15

DNA: TGTGCCAGCAGCATATACGCGGGGTTCACAGATACGCAGTATTTT
CDR3: CASSIYAGFTDTQYF
J: TRBJ2-3
size: few
V: TRBV6-1
D: .
length: 15

DNA: TGTGCCAGCCCGCGATCTAGGGGGCCCAAAGCCAAAAACATTCAGTACTTC
CDR3: CASPRSRGPKAKNIQYF
J: TRBJ2-4
size: .
V: TRBV18
D: TRBD1
length: 17

DNA: TGTGCCATCAGTGAGCCGGAGGGTGTCCCGAGCTCCTACAATGAGCAGTTCTTC
CDR3: CAISEPEGVPSSYNEQFF
J: TRBJ2-1
size: once
V: TRBV10-3
D: .
length: 18

DNA: TGTGCCAGCACCTCTAGACAGGGGACCTACAATGAGCAGTTCTTC
CDR3: CASTSRQGTYNEQFF
J: TRBJ2-1
size: .
V: TRBV7-2
D: TRBD1
length: 15

DNA: TGTGCCAGCAGAACCCGGACAGGTTATTCCTACGAGCAGTACTTC
CDR3: CASRTRTGYSYEQYF
J: TRBJ2-7
size: .
V: TRBV7-2
D: TRBD1
length: 15

DNA: TGCAGTGCCACCGGGACTAGCGGGGGGGACTACCAAGAGACCCAGTACTTC
CDR3: CSATGTSGGDYQETQYF
J: TRBJ2-5
size: many
V: TRBV20-1
D: TRBD2
length: 17

DNA: TGTGCCAGCAGTTTAGGCGGGCGAGGAGAGACCCAGTACTTC
CDR3: CASSLGGRGETQYF
J: TRBJ2-5
size: few
V: TRBV5-6
D: .
length: 14

DNA: TGTGCCAGCAGCTTCGAACTTACAGGGAGCGACGGGGACGAGCAGTACTTC
CDR3: CASSFELTGSDGDEQYF
J: TRBJ2-7
size: .
V: TRBV7-9
D: .
length: 17

DNA: TGTGCCAGTTCAGGGGAACTAGCCAAAAACATTCAGTACTTC
CDR3: CASSGELAKNIQYF
J: TRBJ2-4
size: .
V: TRBV6-6
D: .
length: 14

DNA: TGTGCCAGCACCTGGGAGGGATCGGGTCTCTACGAGCAGTACTTC
CDR3: CASTWEGSGLYEQYF
J: TRBJ2-7
size: few
V: TRBV28
D: TRBD2
length: 15

DNA: TGCAGCGTTGAGGGGACTAGCGCTAGCACAGATACGCAGTATTTT
CDR3: CSVEGTSASTDTQYF
J: TRBJ2-3
size: .
V: TRBV29-1
D: TRBD2
length: 15

DNA: TGTGCCATCAGTGAGGCTCAGGGGCCCTATGGCTACACCTTC
CDR3: CAISEAQGPYGYTF
J: TRBJ1-2
size: .
V: TRBV10-3
D: .
length: 14

DNA: TGTGCCACCAGTGATGGGGCAGGGTGGTACTTC
CDR3: CATSDGAGWYF
J: TRBJ2-4
size: .
V: TRBV24-1
D: .
length: 11

DNA: TGTGCCAGCAGCCAAGATAGGGTTCGCACAGATACGCAGTATTTT
CDR3: CASSQDRVRTDTQYF
J: TRBJ2-3
size: .
V: TRBV14
D: .
length: 15

DNA: TGTGCCAGCAGTGACTCGGGGGGGGCTGGCGGCTACACCTTC
CDR3: CASSDSGGAGGYTF
J: TRBJ1-2
size: .
V: TRBV6-4
D: .
length: 14

DNA: TGTGCCACCAGTGACGCCGACAGGAACCTCCAAGAGACCCAGTACTTC
CDR3: CATSDADRNLQETQYF
J: TRBJ2-5
size: .
V: TRBV24-1
D: .
length: 16

DNA: TGTGCCAGCAGCCGGGAAGGGTACAATGAGCAGTTCTTC
CDR3: CASSREGYNEQFF
J: TRBJ2-1
size: .
V: TRBV4-2
D: .
length: 13

DNA: TGTGCCAGCATCCCGGACGGATTCAGTGAGGAGCAGTACTTC
CDR3: CASIPDGFSEEQYF
J: TRBJ2-5
size: .
V: TRBV12-3/TRBV12-4
D: .
length: 14

DNA: TGCGCCAGCAGCTGGCGGACAGGGGTCACCTACGATGAGCAGTTCTTC
CDR3: CASSWRTGVTYDEQFF
J: TRBJ2-1
size: .
V: TRBV5-1
D: TRBD1
length: 16

DNA: TGTGCCTGGGCCTACAGGGAGTCAAATGGCTACACCTTC
CDR3: CAWAYRESNGYTF
J: TRBJ1-2
size: once
V: TRBV30
D: .
length: 13

DNA: TGTGCCAGCAGCTTAGATGATAGGCTAGCGGCACCGGATACGCAGTATTTT
CDR3: CASSLDDRLAAPDTQYF
J: TRBJ2-3
size: .
V: TRBV7-2
D: TRBD2
length: 17

DNA: TGTGCCAGCAGCGAAGGGATACTTAACTATGGCTACACCTTC
CDR3: CASSEGILNYGYTF
J: TRBJ1-2
size: .
V: TRBV7-2
D: .
length: 14

DNA: TGTGCCAGCAGTTTTCAACCGGGACCGAATCAGCCCCAGCATTTT
CDR3: CASSFQPGPNQPQHF
J: TRBJ1-5
size: .
V: TRBV6-5
D: .
length: 15

DNA: TGTGCCACCCGTCAGGGACAGATCGGTCAGCCCCAGCATTTT
CDR3: CATRQGQIGQPQHF
J: TRBJ1-5
size: .
V: TRBV28
D: TRBD1
length: 14

DNA: TGCGCCAGCAGCTCGACAGGCAACCGAGAGACCCAGTACTTC
CDR3: CASSSTGNRETQYF
J: TRBJ2-5
size: .
V: TRBV5-1
D: .
length: 14

DNA: TGTGCCAGCAGCTTAGTAGAACAGGGAGCTGGGGAGCAGTACTTC
CDR3: CASSLVEQGAGEQYF
J: TRBJ2-4
size: .
V: TRBV13
D: .
length: 15

DNA: TGTGCCAGCTCACCTTCTGCGGACTATGCCTACGAGCAGTACTTC
CDR3: CASSPSADYAYEQYF
J: TRBJ2-7
size: .
V: TRBV18
D: .
length: 15

DNA: TGTGCCAGCAGTTCCTACCAGGGTTACGAGCAGTACTTC
CDR3: CASSSYQGYEQYF
J: TRBJ2-7
size: .
V: TRBV6-6
D: .
length: 13

DNA: TGTGCCAGCAGTGAAGCGCTCTGGTCCTACGAGCAGTACTTC
CDR3: CASSEALWSYEQYF
J: TRBJ2-7
size: .
V: TRBV6-1
D: .
length: 14

DNA: TGTGCCAGCAGCCAAGATCTTGTAGAGACCCAGTACTTC
CDR3: CASSQDLVETQYF
J: TRBJ2-5
size: .
V: TRBV4-2
D: .
length: 13

DNA: TGTGCCATCGCAAACAGGGGTACCCATGGCTACACCTTC
CDR3: CAIANRGTHGYTF
J: TRBJ1-2
size: .
V: TRBV2
D: TRBD1
length: 13

DNA: TGTGCCTGGTATAAGGGACTAGCGAGGACAGATACGCAGTATTTT
CDR3: CAWYKGLARTDTQYF
J: TRBJ2-3
size: .
V: TRBV30
D: TRBD2
length: 15

DNA: TGTGCCAGCAGCTTAGCGTCTGCGCGGTCCTACAATGAGCAGTTCTTC
CDR3: CASSLASARSYNEQFF
J: TRBJ2-1
size: .
V: TRBV7-2
D: .
length: 16